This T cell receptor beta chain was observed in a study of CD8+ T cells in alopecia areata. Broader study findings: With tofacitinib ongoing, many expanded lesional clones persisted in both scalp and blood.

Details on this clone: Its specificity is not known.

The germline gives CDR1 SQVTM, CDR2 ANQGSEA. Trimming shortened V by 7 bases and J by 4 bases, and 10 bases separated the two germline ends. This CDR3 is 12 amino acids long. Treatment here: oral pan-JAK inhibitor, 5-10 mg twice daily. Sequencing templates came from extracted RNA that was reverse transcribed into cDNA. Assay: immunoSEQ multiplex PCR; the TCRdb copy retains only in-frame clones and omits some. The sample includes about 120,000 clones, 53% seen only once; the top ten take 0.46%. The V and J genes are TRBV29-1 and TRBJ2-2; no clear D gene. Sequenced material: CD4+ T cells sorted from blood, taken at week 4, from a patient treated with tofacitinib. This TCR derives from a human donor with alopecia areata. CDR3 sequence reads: CSALWGTGELFF. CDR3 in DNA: TGCAGCGCCCTCTGGGGCACCGGGGAGCTGTTTTTT.